The 14 T cell receptor beta chains presented below share a single source sample, sequenced in a study of blood T cell repertoires in COVID-19 (dated by TCRdb to the early 2020s). The library was produced with the immunoSEQ multiplex PCR assay. The clones in this table, taken by TCRdb from immuneACCESS, are in-frame only. Not every clone is retained; where verified, under half of the shortfall comes from an unresolved V gene, and the cause of the rest is unknown. In all, the sample holds 200,000 to 250,000 clones, and roughly 85% of those were seen once. Jointly, the top ten make up approximately 2.4% of the sample. Sequencing was carried out using peripheral blood. These receptors were obtained from a woman in her 70s with COVID-19, enrolled during active disease.

V and J are TRBV6-5 and TRBJ2-1; 9 positions match TRBD1. The CDR3 is 15 amino acids. CDR1 and CDR2 (germline): MNHEY, SVGAGI. After removal of 7 bases from V and 7 bases from J, the junction contained 11 bases not matched to a gene. The CDR3 loop reads CASTPGTGIVNEQFF. CDR3 nucleotide sequence: TGTGCCAGCACTCCCGGGACAGGGATTGTAAATGAGCAGTTCTTC.

The chain carries TRBV15 and TRBJ2-3, with D maybe TRBD1 (5 bases). The ends were cut back, 0 bases at V and 4 bases at J, with 11 bases in the middle. This CDR3 is 15 amino acids long. Per the germline V gene, CDR1 is LNHNV and CDR2 is YYDKDF (reference sequence). The CDR3 region has the DNA TGTGCCACCAGCAGAGACAGCCAGGGTGCAGATACGCAGTATTTT. It specifies CATSRDSQGADTQYF.

The chain recombines TRBV19 with TRBJ1-4, with 8 bases fitting TRBD1. V gave up 8 bases and J gave up 8 bases; unmatched junction bases: 7. CDR1 and CDR2 from the germline V gene are LNHDA and SQIVND (reference sequence). This CDR3 has 13 residues. The CDR3 loop reads CASDGPGGEKLFF. CDR3 coding DNA: TGTGCCAGTGATGGGCCAGGGGGCGAAAAACTGTTTTTT.

This clone was observed a handful of times. The J gene is TRBJ1-1, the V gene TRBV28; maybe TRBD1 (5 bases). CDR3 length: 12 residues. The germline gives CDR1 MDHEN, CDR2 SYDVKM. Trimming took off 10 bases at V and 7 bases at J, with 16 bases between the two ends. CDR3 loop: CATRIRANEAFF. CDR3 DNA sequence: TGTGCCACCCGAATCAGGGCAAATGAAGCTTTCTTT.

The J gene is TRBJ1-2, the V gene TRBV20-1, with D possibly TRBD1 on 5 matching bases. The germline V gene has CDR1 DFQATT and CDR2 SNEGSKA (reference sequence). The CDR3 consists of 11 residues. Trimming took off 6 bases at V and 3 bases at J, with 8 bases between the two ends. The CDR3 spells CSAVRDYGYTF. The CDR3 nucleotides are TGCAGTGCAGTCAGGGACTATGGCTACACCTTC.

The chain joins TRBV27 to TRBJ1-5; 7 nucleotides line up with TRBD1. This CDR3 comprises 20 residues. Germline V gives CDR1 MNHEY, CDR2 SMNVEV (reference sequence). V gave up 0 bases and J gave up 2 bases; unmatched junction bases: 16. The CDR3 spells CASSLSPGTDPRYGNQPQHF. CDR3 coding DNA: TGTGCCAGCAGTTTATCTCCCGGGACAGATCCCCGGTATGGCAATCAGCCCCAGCATTTT.

The sample holds one count of this clone. The chain joins TRBV5-1 to TRBJ2-5; tentative D call: TRBD2 (5 bases). The V gene lost 5 bases and the J gene lost 1 base, with 15 bases spanning the gap. The CDR3 spans 15 residues. Germline V gives CDR1 SGHRS, CDR2 YFSETQ. This CDR3 is CASRRAGGIQETQYF. CDR3 bases: TGCGCCAGCAGGAGGGCGGGCGGAATCCAAGAGACCCAGTACTTC.

The CDR3 spells CASSLRTGGTEAFF. DNA of the CDR3: TGCGCCAGCAGCTTGAGAACAGGGGGCACTGAAGCTTTCTTT. The chain employs TRBV5-1 and TRBJ1-1; TRBD1 aligns across 8 bases. From germline, CDR1 is SGHRS and CDR2 YFSETQ. V was pared by 1 base and J by 4 bases, with 3 bases of the junction left unmatched. The CDR3 runs 14 residues.

The chain carries TRBV19 and TRBJ2-2; D is possibly TRBD2 (6 bases). Germline V gives CDR1 LNHDA, CDR2 SQIVND (reference sequence). The V end was cut by 5 bases, the J end by 3 bases, with 10 bases between. The CDR3 covers 14 residues. CDR3 nucleotide sequence: TGTGCCAGTAGTCAGGAGCGGGACACCGGGGAGCTGTTTTTT. Its protein product is CASSQERDTGELFF.

The rearrangement uses TRBV3-1 (or the pseudogene TRBV3-2) and TRBJ1-2; no firm D call. This CDR3 comprises 15 residues. CDR1 LGHDT and CDR2 YNNKEL come from the germline V gene (reference sequence). V dropped 1 base and J dropped 8 bases, with 17 bases sitting between them. Here the CDR3 DNA reads TGTGCCAGCAGCCAAGCAGTTGAGGTTCTATACGGCTACACCTTC. Its protein product is CASSQAVEVLYGYTF.

The rearrangement uses TRBV6-5 and TRBJ2-1; 9 bases agree with TRBD1. Trimming at V came to 8 bases and at J to 5 bases, leaving 10 bases not matched to a gene. The CDR3 is 15 amino acids. Germline CDR1 reads MNHEY; CDR2 reads SVGAGI. CDR3 sequence reads: CASSPWDRVDNEQFF. CDR3 bases: TGTGCCAGCTCCCCCTGGGACAGGGTTGACAATGAGCAGTTCTTC.

This chain links TRBV6-2 or TRBV6-3 with TRBJ2-3; possible D gene TRBD1, 5 bases. The CDR3 has 17 amino acids. V lost 2 bases and J 2 bases, leaving 17 bases between the germline ends. Germline CDR1 MNHEY, CDR2 SVGEGT. The CDR3, as DNA: TGTGCCAGCAGTTACCACCCTGGCAGGGCCTACACAGATACGCAGTATTTT. The encoded protein is CASSYHPGRAYTDTQYF.

The chain recombines TRBV5-1 with TRBJ2-1; the match to TRBD2 covers 13 bases. Germline V gives CDR1 SGHRS, CDR2 YFSETQ. The CDR3 runs 17 residues. V shed 0 bases, J shed 0 bases, and the junction held 0 bases outside the gene matches. The CDR3 reads CASSLGLAGGSYNEQFF. The CDR3 DNA is TGCGCCAGCAGCTTGGGACTAGCGGGGGGCTCCTACAATGAGCAGTTCTTC.

The J gene is TRBJ1-6, the V gene TRBV19, with no clear D. This CDR3 contains 14 residues. Trimming shortened V by 2 bases and J by 18 bases, and 20 bases separated the two germline ends. Germline V gives CDR1 LNHDA, CDR2 SQIVND (reference sequence). The CDR3 DNA reads TGTGCCAGTAGTATAAGGTTATTATCGGACTGGAACCACTTT. Translated, it gives CASSIRLLSDWNHF.